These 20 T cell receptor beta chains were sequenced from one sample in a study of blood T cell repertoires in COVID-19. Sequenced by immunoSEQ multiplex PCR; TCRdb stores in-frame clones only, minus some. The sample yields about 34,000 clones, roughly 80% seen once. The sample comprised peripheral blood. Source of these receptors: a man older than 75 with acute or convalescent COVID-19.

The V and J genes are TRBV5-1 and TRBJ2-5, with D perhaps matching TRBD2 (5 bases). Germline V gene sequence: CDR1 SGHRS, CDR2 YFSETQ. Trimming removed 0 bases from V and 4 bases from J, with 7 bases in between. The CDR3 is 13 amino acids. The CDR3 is CASSLGGGETQYF. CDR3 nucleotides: TGCGCCAGCAGCTTGGGTGGAGGAGAGACCCAGTACTTC.

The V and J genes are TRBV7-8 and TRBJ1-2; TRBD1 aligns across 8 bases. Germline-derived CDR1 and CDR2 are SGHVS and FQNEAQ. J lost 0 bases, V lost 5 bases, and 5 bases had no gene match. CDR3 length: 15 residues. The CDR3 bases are TGTGCCAGCAGCCCTCAGGGGGCGGCTAACTATGGCTACACCTTC. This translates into CASSPQGAANYGYTF.

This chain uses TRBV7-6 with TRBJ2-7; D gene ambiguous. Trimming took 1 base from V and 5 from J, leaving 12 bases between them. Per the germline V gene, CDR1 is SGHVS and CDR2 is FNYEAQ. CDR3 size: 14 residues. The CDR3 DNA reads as TGTGCCAGCAGCTTAGAGAGAGCAATCCACGAGCAGTACTTC. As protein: CASSLERAIHEQYF.

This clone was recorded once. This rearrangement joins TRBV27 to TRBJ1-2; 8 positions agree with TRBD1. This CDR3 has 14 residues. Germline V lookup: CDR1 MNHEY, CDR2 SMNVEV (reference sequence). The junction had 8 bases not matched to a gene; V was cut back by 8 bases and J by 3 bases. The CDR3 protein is CASAPDRGHYGYTF. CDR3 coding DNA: TGTGCCAGCGCGCCCGACAGGGGACACTATGGCTACACCTTC.

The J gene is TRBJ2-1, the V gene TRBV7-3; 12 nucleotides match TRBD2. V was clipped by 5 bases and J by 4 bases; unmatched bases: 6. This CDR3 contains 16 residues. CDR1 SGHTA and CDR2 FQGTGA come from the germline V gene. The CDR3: CASSPTGTSGYNEQFF. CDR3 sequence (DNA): TGTGCCAGCAGCCCAACAGGGACTAGCGGGTACAATGAGCAGTTCTTC.

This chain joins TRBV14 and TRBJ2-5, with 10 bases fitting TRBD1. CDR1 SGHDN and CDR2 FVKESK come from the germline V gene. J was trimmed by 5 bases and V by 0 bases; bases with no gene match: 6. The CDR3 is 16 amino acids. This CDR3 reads CASSQERDRGWETQYF. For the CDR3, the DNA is TGTGCCAGCAGCCAAGAAAGGGACAGGGGTTGGGAGACCCAGTACTTC.

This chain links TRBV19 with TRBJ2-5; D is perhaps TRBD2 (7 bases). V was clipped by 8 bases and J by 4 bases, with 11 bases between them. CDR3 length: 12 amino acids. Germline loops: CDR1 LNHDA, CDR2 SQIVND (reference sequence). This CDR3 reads CASVGGAETQYF. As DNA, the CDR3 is TGTGCCAGTGTAGGGGGGGCAGAGACCCAGTACTTC. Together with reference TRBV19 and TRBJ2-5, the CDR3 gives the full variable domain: DGGITQSPKYLFRKEGQNVTLSCEQNLNHDAMYWYRQDPGQGLRLIYYSQIVNDFQKGDIAEGYSVSREKKESFPLTVTSAQKNPTAFYLCASVGGAETQYFGPGTRLLVL.

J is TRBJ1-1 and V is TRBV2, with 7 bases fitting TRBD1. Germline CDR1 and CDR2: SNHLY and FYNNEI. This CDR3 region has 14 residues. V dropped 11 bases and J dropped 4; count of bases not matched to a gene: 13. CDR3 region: CAGDRVMKGTEAFF. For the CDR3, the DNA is TGTGCCGGAGACAGGGTCATGAAGGGCACTGAAGCTTTCTTT.

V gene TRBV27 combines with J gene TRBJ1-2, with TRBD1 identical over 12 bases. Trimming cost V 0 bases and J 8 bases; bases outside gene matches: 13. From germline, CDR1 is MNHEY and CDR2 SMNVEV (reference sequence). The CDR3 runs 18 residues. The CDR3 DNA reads TGTGCCAGCAGTTTATCCTCGAGGGTGGGGACAGGGGGCAGAGGCTACACCTTC. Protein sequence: CASSLSSRVGTGGRGYTF.

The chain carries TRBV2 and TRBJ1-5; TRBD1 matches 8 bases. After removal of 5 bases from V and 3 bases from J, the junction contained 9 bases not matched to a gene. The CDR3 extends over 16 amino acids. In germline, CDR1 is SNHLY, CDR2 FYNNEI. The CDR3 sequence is CASSPRAGGSNQPQHF. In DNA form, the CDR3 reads TGTGCCAGCAGTCCCCGGGCAGGGGGCTCCAATCAGCCCCAGCATTTT.

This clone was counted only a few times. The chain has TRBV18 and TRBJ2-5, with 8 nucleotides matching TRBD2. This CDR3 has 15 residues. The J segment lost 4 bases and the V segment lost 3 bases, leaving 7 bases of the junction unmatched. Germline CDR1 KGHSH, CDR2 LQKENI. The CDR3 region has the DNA TGTGCCAGCTCACCCTCCCTAGCGGGCGTAGAGACCCAGTACTTC. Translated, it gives CASSPSLAGVETQYF.

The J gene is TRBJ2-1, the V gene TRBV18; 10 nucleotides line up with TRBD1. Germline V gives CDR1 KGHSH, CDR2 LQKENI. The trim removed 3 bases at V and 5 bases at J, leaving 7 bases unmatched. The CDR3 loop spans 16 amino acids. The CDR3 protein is CASSPGSGQGNNEQFF. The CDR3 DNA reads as TGTGCCAGCTCACCGGGTTCGGGACAGGGGAACAATGAGCAGTTCTTC.

The CDR3 bases are TGTGCCAGCAGTTGGACAGGGATCTCGAACACTGAAGCTTTCTTT. Protein product: CASSWTGISNTEAFF. The chain has TRBV27 and TRBJ1-1; 8 positions match TRBD1. The CDR3 consists of 15 residues. Per germline, CDR1 MNHEY and CDR2 SMNVEV (reference sequence). V dropped 4 bases and J dropped 1; count of bases not matched to a gene: 5.

The CDR3 loop is CASSQASLAGDTGELFF. The CDR3, as DNA: TGTGCCAGCAGCCAAGCTTCCTTAGCGGGGGACACCGGGGAGCTGTTTTTT. V is TRBV4-2 and J is TRBJ2-2; TRBD2 agrees at 9 bases. CDR1 and CDR2 (germline): LGHNA, YNFKEQ. This CDR3 is 17 amino acids long. The V and J ends lost 1 base and 3 bases, in that order; junction bases with no gene match: 6.

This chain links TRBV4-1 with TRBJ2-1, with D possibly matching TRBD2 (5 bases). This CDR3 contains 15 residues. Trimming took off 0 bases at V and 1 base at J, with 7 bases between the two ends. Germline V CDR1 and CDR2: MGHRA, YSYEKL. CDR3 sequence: CASSQEGGSYNEQFF. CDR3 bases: TGCGCCAGCAGCCAAGAGGGCGGGTCCTACAATGAGCAGTTCTTC.

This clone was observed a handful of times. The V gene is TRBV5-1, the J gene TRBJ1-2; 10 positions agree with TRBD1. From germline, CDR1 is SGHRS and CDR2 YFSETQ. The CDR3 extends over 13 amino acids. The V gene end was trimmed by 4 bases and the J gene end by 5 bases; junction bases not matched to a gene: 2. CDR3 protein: CASSGGQGYGYTF. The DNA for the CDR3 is TGCGCCAGCAGCGGGGGACAGGGGTATGGCTACACCTTC.

The CDR3 coding sequence is TGTGCCAGTAGCCATAGGCAGGCCAATCAGCCCCAGCATTTT. It translates to CASSHRQANQPQHF. The rearrangement uses TRBV19 and TRBJ1-5; no firm D call. Germline lookup yields CDR1 LNHDA and CDR2 SQIVND (reference sequence). V was trimmed by 6 bases and J by 3 bases, leaving 12 bases between them. The CDR3 loop spans 14 amino acids.

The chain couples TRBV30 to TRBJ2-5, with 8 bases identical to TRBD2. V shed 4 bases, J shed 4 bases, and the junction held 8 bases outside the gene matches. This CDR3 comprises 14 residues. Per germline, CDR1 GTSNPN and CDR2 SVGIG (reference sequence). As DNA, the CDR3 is TGTGCCTGGACCGCGGGGCTAGCGGGAGAGACCCAGTACTTC. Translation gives CAWTAGLAGETQYF.

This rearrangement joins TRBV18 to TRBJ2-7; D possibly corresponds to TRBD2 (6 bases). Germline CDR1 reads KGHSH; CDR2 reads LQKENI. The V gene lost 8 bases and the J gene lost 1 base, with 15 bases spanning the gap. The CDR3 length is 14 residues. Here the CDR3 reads CASAKTGGSYEQYF. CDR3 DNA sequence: TGTGCCAGCGCAAAAACAGGAGGGTCCTACGAGCAGTACTTC.

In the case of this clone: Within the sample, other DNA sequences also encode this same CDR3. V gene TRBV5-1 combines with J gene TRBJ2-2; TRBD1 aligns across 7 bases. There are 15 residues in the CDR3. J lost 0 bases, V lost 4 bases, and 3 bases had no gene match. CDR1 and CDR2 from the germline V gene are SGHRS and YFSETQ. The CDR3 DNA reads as TGCGCCAGCAGCCTAGGGACAGCGAACACCGGGGAGCTGTTTTTT. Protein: CASSLGTANTGELFF. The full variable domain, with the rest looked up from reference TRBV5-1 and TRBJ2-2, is KAGVTQTPRYLIKTRGQQVTLSCSPISGHRSVSWYQQTPGQGLQFLFEYFSETQRNKGNFPGRFSGRQFSNSRSEMNVSTLELGDSALYLCASSLGTANTGELFFGEGSRLTVL.